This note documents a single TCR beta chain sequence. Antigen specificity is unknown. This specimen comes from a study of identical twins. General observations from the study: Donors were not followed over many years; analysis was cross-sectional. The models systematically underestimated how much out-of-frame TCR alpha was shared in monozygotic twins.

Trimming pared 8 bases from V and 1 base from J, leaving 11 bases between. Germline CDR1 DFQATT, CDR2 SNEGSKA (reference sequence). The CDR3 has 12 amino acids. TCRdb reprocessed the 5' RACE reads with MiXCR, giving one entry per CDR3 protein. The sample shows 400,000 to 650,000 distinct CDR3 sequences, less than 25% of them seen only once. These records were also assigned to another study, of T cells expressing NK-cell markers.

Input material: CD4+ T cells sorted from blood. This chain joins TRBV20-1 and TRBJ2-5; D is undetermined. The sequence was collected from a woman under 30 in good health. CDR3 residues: CSCQTGQETQYF. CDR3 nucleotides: TGCAGTTGCCAGACGGGCCAAGAGACCCAGTACTTC.